What follows are 20 T cell receptor beta chains derived from one specimen sequenced in a study of neurological immune-mediated disorders. TCRdb re-derived calls from the 5' RACE reads in MiXCR, one entry per CDR3 protein. The data show about 60,000 distinct CDR3 sequences, around 3.8% seen once. Source material: PBMCs. All receptors derive from a woman between 45 and 65 years old with multiple sclerosis.

This clonotype has a count of ten or more. This rearrangement joins TRBV20-1 to TRBJ2-7, with 7 bases fitting TRBD1. This CDR3 has 14 residues. V lost 5 bases and J lost 3; bases outside the gene matches: 10. Germline CDR1 and CDR2: DFQATT and SNEGSKA (reference sequence). The CDR3 DNA reads TGCAGTGCTCCTCATCCAGGGGGTAGCTACGAGCAGTACTTC. Translation: CSAPHPGGSYEQYF.

This clonotype occurred many times. The chain joins TRBV5-6 to TRBJ1-1, with D possibly matching TRBD1 (6 bases). Germline assignment: CDR1 SGHDT and CDR2 YYEEEE. The CDR3 length is 13 residues. V lost 7 bases to trimming and J lost 1 base, with 11 bases between them. This CDR3 is CASGRQANTEAFF. In DNA, the CDR3 is TGTGCCAGCGGACGACAGGCGAACACTGAAGCTTTCTTT.

This clonotype was recorded at least ten times. The V gene is TRBV6-5, the J gene TRBJ1-1, with 7 positions matching TRBD1. The V and J ends lost 1 base and 6 bases, in that order; junction bases with no gene match: 2. The germline CDR1 and CDR2 sequences are MNHEY and SVGAGI. The CDR3 loop spans 13 amino acids. DNA of the CDR3: TGTGCCAGCAGTTACTTCGACAGGGCTGAAGCTTTCTTT. Translated, it gives CASSYFDRAEAFF.

On this clonotype: A read error is possible here, since a much larger clone lies one base away. The gene calls are TRBV6-1 and TRBJ1-1; D may be TRBD1 (5 bases). The length of the CDR3 is 16 residues. CDR1 is MNHNS and CDR2 is SASEGT in the germline V gene. The ends were cut back, 6 bases at V and 7 bases at J, with 24 bases in the middle. As DNA, the CDR3 is TGTGCCAGCAGGCACTCGACCTGGGACCGGTACAATGAAGCTTTCTTT. Translating it yields CASRHSTWDRYNEAFF.

This clonotype came up once. With a much larger clone just one base away, this may be a read error. CDR3 bases: TGTGCCAGCAGCGTTAAAGTGGGGCCAAATGAGCAGTTCTTC. This sequence encodes CASSVKVGPNEQFF. This rearrangement joins TRBV9 to TRBJ2-1; tentatively, D is TRBD1 (5 bases). Germline V CDR1 and CDR2: SGDLS, YYNGEE. Between the trimmed V and J ends, which lost 2 bases and 7 bases, there was a span of 13 bases. This CDR3 contains 14 residues.

In this sample, this clonotype turned up many times. The chain carries TRBV29-1 and TRBJ1-5; 9 bases fit TRBD1. Germline-derived CDR1 and CDR2 are SQVTM and ANQGSEA. This CDR3 comprises 13 residues. V gave up 6 bases and J gave up 2 bases; unmatched junction bases: 2. The CDR3 nucleotides are TGCAGCGTGTGGGACAGGGGCAATCAGCCCCAGCATTTT. This codes for CSVWDRGNQPQHF.

Many counts were recorded for this clonotype. J is TRBJ2-7 and V is TRBV7-9; either TRBD1 or TRBD2 may fit D (5 bases each). The CDR3 has 13 residues. V was shortened by 5 bases and J by 4 bases, with 12 bases between the two germline ends. CDR1 and CDR2 from the germline V gene are SEHNR and FQNEAQ (reference sequence). The CDR3 nucleotides are TGTGCCAGCAGCCCAATTGGGGGTTACGAGCAGTACTTC. It translates to CASSPIGGYEQYF.

There are many counts of this clonotype. The chain links TRBV6-2 or TRBV6-3 to TRBJ2-3, with 7 bases matching TRBD2. The CDR3 consists of 19 residues. V lost 2 bases to trimming and J lost 1 base; unmatched junction nucleotides: 15. Germline V lookup: CDR1 MNHEY, CDR2 SVGEGT. This CDR3 is CASSYPMSGTSRGTDTQYF. CDR3 DNA sequence: TGTGCCAGCAGTTACCCCATGAGCGGGACCAGTAGAGGCACAGATACGCAGTATTTT.

At least ten counts were recorded for this clonotype. The chain employs TRBV6-5 and TRBJ2-3; 8 bases agree with TRBD2. CDR3 length: 15 amino acids. V trimming: 3 bases; J trimming: 4 bases; junction bases outside the gene matches: 6. Germline lookup yields CDR1 MNHEY and CDR2 SVGAGI. The CDR3 DNA is TGTGCCAGCAGTTATGGCGCGGGGGGCCCAGATACGCAGTATTTT. Protein: CASSYGAGGPDTQYF.

The rearrangement uses TRBV7-9 and TRBJ1-6; 7 nucleotides line up with TRBD1. V was clipped by 2 bases and J by 6 bases; unmatched bases: 7. CDR1 is SEHNR, CDR2 FQNEAQ, per germline (reference sequence). This CDR3 comprises 16 residues. CDR3 in amino acids: CASSLSLGTVNSPLHF. The CDR3 bases are TGTGCCAGCAGCTTATCATTGGGGACAGTTAATTCACCCCTCCACTTT.

This clonotype was observed a single time. A read error is possible here, since a much larger clone lies one base away. V is TRBV6-4 and J is TRBJ2-7; tentative D call: TRBD2 (5 bases). Germline V lookup: CDR1 MRHNA, CDR2 SNTAGT. This CDR3 region has 11 residues. Trimming stripped 10 bases from V and 6 bases from J, with 13 bases between. CDR3 sequence (DNA): TGTGCCACCCTAAAGAGGGCCGAGCAGTACTTC. Amino acids: CATLKRAEQYF.

This clonotype was seen many times. The V gene is TRBV11-2, the J gene TRBJ2-7; D could derive from TRBD1 or TRBD2 (5 bases each). Trimming pared 5 bases from V and 1 base from J, leaving 18 bases between. Germline assignment: CDR1 SGHAT and CDR2 FQNNGV. The CDR3 runs to 16 residues. CDR3 sequence reads: CASSPASIGGSYEQYF. The CDR3 nucleotides read TGTGCCAGCAGCCCTGCCTCAATTGGGGGATCCTACGAGCAGTACTTC.

The chain recombines TRBV7-2 with TRBJ2-7, with 14 bases lining up with TRBD2. V lost 6 bases to trimming and J lost 5 bases; unmatched junction nucleotides: 6. CDR1 and CDR2 (germline): SGHTA, FQGNSA. The CDR3 sequence is 15 residues long. CDR3 protein: CASRTGTSGSNEQYF. CDR3 nucleotide sequence: TGTGCCAGCAGAACCGGGACTAGCGGGAGCAACGAGCAGTACTTC.

This clonotype has only a few counts. Germline and junction disagree at one end, which may indicate a read error. The genes are TRBV20-1 and TRBJ1-5, with 7 bases matching TRBD1. The CDR3 is 13 amino acids. Germline CDR1 is DFQATT and CDR2 is SNEGSKA (reference sequence). In DNA form, the CDR3 reads TGCAGTGCTAGAGGACAGGGCACCCAGCCCCAGAATTTT. Translating it yields CSARGQGTQPQNF.

This clonotype was counted at least ten times. The V and J genes are TRBV12-3 or TRBV12-4 and TRBJ1-1, with 7 bases matching TRBD1. The CDR3 length is 14 residues. After removal of 7 bases from V and 5 bases from J, the junction contained 10 bases not matched to a gene. CDR3 nucleotide sequence: TGTGCCAGCACCCTACAGGGGAGTGGTACTGAAGCTTTCTTT. Encoded protein: CASTLQGSGTEAFF.

This clonotype was seen at least ten times. This chain links TRBV7-2 with TRBJ1-5; D remains ambiguous. V was cut by 0 bases and J by 3 bases, with 9 bases left in between. Germline values: CDR1 SGHTA, CDR2 FQGNSA. This CDR3 comprises 15 residues. CDR3 in amino acids: CASSLAAGFNQPQHF. The CDR3 nucleotides are TGTGCCAGCAGCTTAGCGGCGGGATTCAATCAGCCCCAGCATTTT.

This clonotype has ten or more counts. The CDR3 spells CASSLTGVTGELFF. CDR3 sequence (DNA): TGTGCCAGCAGCCTTACAGGGGTCACCGGGGAGCTGTTTTTT. The gene calls are TRBV2 and TRBJ2-2, with TRBD1 matching 7 bases. The CDR3 loop spans 14 amino acids. Unmatched junction bases numbered 5, after V lost 6 bases and J lost 4 bases. The germline V gene encodes CDR1 SNHLY and CDR2 FYNNEI.

As to this clonotype: The junction differs from germline at one of its ends, possibly a read error. The chain links TRBV15 to TRBJ1-5; D remains ambiguous. This CDR3 is built from 14 residues. Germline CDR1 LNHNV, CDR2 YYDKDF (reference sequence). In DNA form, the CDR3 reads TGTGCCACCAGCAGAGCGGGGAACAATCAGCCCCAGAATTTT. Protein sequence: CATSRAGNNQPQNF.

The sample holds many counts of this clonotype. In DNA form, the CDR3 reads TGTGCCAGCAGCCAAGATCTTTTGGGGGAGGGCCGGGCAGATACGCAGTATTTT. Amino acids: CASSQDLLGEGRADTQYF. The chain is built from TRBV4-2 and TRBJ2-3, with 7 nucleotides matching TRBD2. The CDR3 sequence is 18 residues long. CDR1 is LGHNA, CDR2 YNFKEQ, per germline. The J segment lost 4 bases and the V segment lost 0 bases, leaving 13 bases of the junction unmatched.

This clonotype was seen ten or more times. This rearrangement joins TRBV20-1 to TRBJ1-5, with D possibly matching TRBD1 (5 bases). The CDR3 is 15 amino acids. V lost 5 bases and J 0 bases, leaving 14 bases between the germline ends. Germline V gives CDR1 DFQATT, CDR2 SNEGSKA (reference sequence). This CDR3 reads CSAHRQPYSNQPQHF. The CDR3 region has the DNA TGCAGTGCTCATCGACAGCCTTATAGCAATCAGCCCCAGCATTTT.